This T cell receptor beta chain was obtained from a study of blood T cell repertoires in COVID-19. Study at large: Both acute and convalescent COVID-19 samples were obtained from the United States, Italy and Spain. T cells, B-cell-depleted T cells, or PBMCs supplied cDNA or gDNA.

As originally analysed: Researchers report that nucleated cell counts were estimated from reference gene primer amplification. The repertoire was sequenced with immunoSEQ multiplex PCR; TCRdb's copy has only in-frame clones and lacks some. The DNA was the basis for D and trimming; V, J and clone size are from that table. The sample holds fewer than 350,000 clones, just under 85% seen once. This clone was seen ten or more times. V gave up 4 bases and J gave up 3 bases, with 2 bases separating them. The germline gives CDR1 SGHTA, CDR2 FQGNSA. This CDR3 contains 11 residues. This TCR was sampled from a woman between 45 and 65 years old with active or convalescent COVID-19. The V call is TRBV7-2, the J call TRBJ2-3; D remains unclear. Sequencing was performed on peripheral blood. The CDR3: CASSSTDTQYF. The DNA of the CDR3 is TGTGCCAGCAGCTCAACAGATACGCAGTATTTT.